The clone carrying this T cell receptor (beta chain) was counted a few times. The antigen is unknown. An equimolar mix of two oligonucleotides served as the beta constant-region primer for TRBC1 and TRBC2. Nested alpha and beta constant-region primers with the SP2 primer drove four PCR rounds on ligated cDNA. TCRdb recomputed calls from the UMI-ligation and nested PCR reads with MiXCR, one row per CDR3 protein. The sample has 80,000 to 95,000 distinct CDR3 sequences, approximately 10% seen once. J was trimmed by 4 bases and V by 11 bases; bases with no gene match: 8. CDR1 is ENHRY, CDR2 SYGVKD, per germline. The CDR3 contains 13 residues. The data derive from a study of naive and memory T cell subsets. General study findings and limits: Gini index rose across naive, CM, EM and EMRA in CD4 and CD8.

CD8 T cells were positively selected from what remained after CD4 positive selection. Four subsets defined by CD45RA and CD27 were sorted after CD3, CD4, CD8 and live/dead staining. The sample comprised naive CD8+ T cells from blood. This clonotype was obtained from a human donor in good health. The chain carries TRBV10-3 and TRBJ1-3, with 7 bases fitting TRBD1. CDR3: CAGTTGPGNTIYF. The CDR3 DNA sequence: TGTGCCGGCACGACAGGGCCGGGAAACACCATATATTTT.